This T cell receptor (beta chain) was identified in a study of T cell changes during pregnancy in multiple sclerosis (dated by TCRdb to about 2019). In terms of the full investigation: The study looked at changes in the T cell repertoire across pregnancy in women with multiple sclerosis.

Measured from the cysteine to the phenylalanine, the CDR3 is 16 residues long. The read is trimmed to its CDR3 DNA, 48 bases read in frame from base 1. V sheds 4 bases and J sheds 0 bases, leaving 15 bases between their ends. From the germline V gene, CDR1 is MDHEN and CDR2 is SYDVKM. For this clone: Its antigen target is currently unknown. No much larger clone is present one base from it, and per-base qualities are unavailable.

Library generation was performed with the immunoSEQ multiplex PCR assay. Here the immuneACCESS table is served through TCRdb, limited to in-frame sequences with V and J called. Missing clones are a known gap in these copies; in checked studies unresolved V genes cover under half, and the rest lacks a known reason. The sample table records roughly 40,000 clones; roughly 93% of these occur just once. Over 0.75% of the sample lies in the top ten. The sequence joins TRBV28 to TRBJ1-1, with the identity of the D gene unclear. The source was CD4+ T cells from peripheral blood mononuclear cells, collected before pregnancy. The sequence derives from a female donor with multiple sclerosis, enrolled in a pregnancy study. This receptor carries the CDR3 CASSSVGGLMNTEAFF. The nucleotide sequence reads as follows: TGTGCCAGCAGTTCCGTCGGCGGGTTAATGAACACTGAAGCTTTCTTT.